A single T cell receptor beta chain is shown here with its context. The antigen is undetermined. This record belongs to a study of cytomegalovirus exposure and HLA in healthy donors. Findings and caveats of the study: The HLA-A and HLA-B alleles of most subjects were reportedly predicted accurately from TCR beta sequences.

With 60 Vbeta and 13 Jbeta primers, the PCR was carried out. TCRdb's copy holds only in-frame clones and misses some; the assay was immunoSEQ multiplex PCR. The sample holds about 160,000 clones, approximately 88% seen once. Trimming took off 6 bases at V and 0 bases at J, with 14 bases between the two ends. CDR3 length: 15 residues. Germline CDR1 LNHNV, CDR2 YYDKDF (reference sequence). The chain carries TRBV15 and TRBJ1-1; D is perhaps TRBD1 (6 bases). This TCR came from a boy between 2 and 10 years old in good health and CMV-seronegative. The sequenced sample consisted of PBMCs. Here the CDR3 DNA reads TGTGCCACCAGACACAGGGATGGTATGAACACTGAAGCTTTCTTT. The encoded protein is CATRHRDGMNTEAFF.